This is a list of T cell receptor beta chains from one sample in a study of cytomegalovirus exposure and HLA in healthy donors. The table came from immunoSEQ multiplex PCR; TCRdb's copy has only in-frame clones and leaves some out. Among about 120,000 clones, around 80% were seen once, and the ten largest hold around 9.5%. The material sequenced was PBMCs. Receptors originate from a female donor in good health and CMV-seropositive. Both conserved end residues are part of each CDR3. Each record gives: V gene, J gene, clone size, D gene, CDR3 DNA, CDR3 protein. The D gene is left open where the match is weak. Clone size is stated in some rows and not others, as once, few, many or a class when expanded.

V: TRBV5-1; J: TRBJ2-7; size: -; D: TRBD2; DNA: TGCGCCAGCAGCTCGACTAGCGGGCTCTACGAGCAGTACTTC; CDR3: CASSSTSGLYEQYF
V: TRBV30; J: TRBJ2-4; size: -; D: -; DNA: TGTGCCTGGAGTACAGGCGGGGAGACCATTCAGTACTTC; CDR3: CAWSTGGETIQYF
V: TRBV6-5; J: TRBJ1-5; size: -; D: TRBD1; DNA: TGTGCCAGCAGTGGGACAGGGTATAACAATCAGCCCCAGCATTTT; CDR3: CASSGTGYNNQPQHF
V: TRBV6-5; J: TRBJ2-3; size: few; D: -; DNA: TGTGCCAGCAGTTACTCGGGCAGGACTAGCACAGATACGCAGTATTTT; CDR3: CASSYSGRTSTDTQYF
V: TRBV5-1; J: TRBJ2-5; size: few; D: -; DNA: TGCGCCAGCAGCTCGTCTAACGCAGGGAGGGAGACCCAGTACTTC; CDR3: CASSSSNAGRETQYF
V: TRBV28; J: TRBJ1-6; size: -; D: -; DNA: TGTGCCAGCATCTCACCACAGGGCTATAATTCACCCCTCCACTTT; CDR3: CASISPQGYNSPLHF
V: TRBV19; J: TRBJ1-1; size: -; D: -; DNA: TGTGCCAGTAGTGAGGTAGCCGAGAACACTGAAGCTTTCTTT; CDR3: CASSEVAENTEAFF
V: TRBV4-1; J: TRBJ2-4; size: -; D: -; DNA: TGCGCCAGCAGCCAGCAGGGGACAAACATTCAGTACTTC; CDR3: CASSQQGTNIQYF
V: TRBV7-2; J: TRBJ1-2; size: -; D: TRBD1; DNA: TGTGCCAGCAGCCGGACAGGGGAGGGCTACACCTTC; CDR3: CASSRTGEGYTF
V: TRBV6-1; J: TRBJ1-3; size: -; D: TRBD1; DNA: TGTGCCAGCACTGGACAGGGGACTGGAAACACCATATATTTT; CDR3: CASTGQGTGNTIYF